A single sample gave rise to the 8 T cell receptor beta chains below, sequenced in a study of blood T cells in healthy people across ages. A second PCR, run for roughly 7 to 11 cycles, used a sample-barcoded 5' primer plus a J-beta primer mix. MiXCR, applied by TCRdb to the 5' RACE reads, yields one record per CDR3 protein. The data contain about 1.5 million distinct CDR3 sequences, roughly 45% of them singletons. Sequencing was performed on blood. The receptor set was obtained from a woman aged 18-35 years in good health.

This clonotype came up a few times. This chain uses TRBV29-1 with TRBJ1-6, with D maybe TRBD1 (6 bases). CDR3 length equals 14 residues. Germline V gives CDR1 SQVTM, CDR2 ANQGSEA. V lost 4 bases, J lost 6 bases, and 13 bases lay in between. Here the CDR3 DNA reads TGCAGCGTTGCGGGAGGGGGGAGTAATTCACCCCTCCACTTT. Translated: CSVAGGGSNSPLHF.

With regard to this clonotype: One base away lies a much larger clone, so this may be a sequencing read error. The chain links TRBV5-1 to TRBJ2-1; D is unresolved. CDR1 SGHRS and CDR2 YFSETQ come from the germline V gene. The CDR3 is 17 amino acids. The CDR3 region is CASSLVSGRVTVKEQLF. Written as DNA, the CDR3 is TGCGCCAGCAGCTTGGTATCGGGTCGAGTGACGGTTAAGGAGCAGTTGTTC.

This clonotype was seen only a few times. This rearrangement joins TRBV10-3 to TRBJ2-7, with D possibly being TRBD1 or TRBD2 (6 bases each). Germline-derived CDR1 and CDR2 are ENHRY and SYGVKD. V lost 9 bases, J lost 4 bases, and 16 bases lay in between. The length of the CDR3 is 13 residues. CDR3 sequence reads: CAISAEGEYEQYF. The CDR3 nucleotides read TGTGCCATTAGCGCGGAGGGGGAATACGAGCAGTACTTC.

Many counts were recorded for this clonotype. This chain uses TRBV12-3 or TRBV12-4 with TRBJ2-3, with 8 bases fitting TRBD2. The trim removed 6 bases at V and 0 bases at J, leaving 2 bases unmatched. The CDR3 consists of 14 residues. CDR3 residues: CASSTSGSTDTQYF. For the CDR3, the DNA is TGTGCCAGCAGCACTAGCGGTAGCACAGATACGCAGTATTTT.

The chain uses TRBV10-3 and TRBJ2-3, with 7 bases lining up with TRBD2. V shed 6 bases, J shed 3 bases, and the junction held 9 bases outside the gene matches. This CDR3 region has 15 residues. Germline CDR1 ENHRY, CDR2 SYGVKD. The CDR3 spells CAIRRGSGETDTQYF. DNA of the CDR3: TGTGCCATCAGGAGAGGGAGCGGGGAGACAGATACGCAGTATTTT.

This clonotype was found a few times. The genes are TRBV25-1 and TRBJ2-1, with TRBD2 identical over 14 bases. V lost 0 bases, J lost 8 bases, and 9 bases stayed unmatched. In germline, CDR1 is MGHDK, CDR2 SYGVNS. The length of the CDR3 is 18 residues. The CDR3 is CASSEYFPTSGRVDEQFF. As DNA, the CDR3 is TGTGCCAGCAGTGAATATTTCCCGACTAGCGGGAGGGTCGATGAGCAGTTCTTC.

V and J are TRBV12-3 or TRBV12-4 and TRBJ2-7, with 13 bases fitting TRBD2. There are 14 residues in the CDR3. Trimming cost V 5 bases and J 4 bases; bases outside gene matches: 2. CDR3 coding DNA: TGTGCCAGCAGTCCGACTAGCGGGAGGTACGAGCAGTACTTC. This sequence encodes CASSPTSGRYEQYF.

This chain links TRBV28 with TRBJ2-1; 11 bases are a match to TRBD2. The CDR3 extends over 17 amino acids. V trimming: 5 bases; J trimming: 4 bases; junction bases outside the gene matches: 10. CDR1 is MDHEN, CDR2 SYDVKM, per germline. Here the CDR3 reads CASSTQTSGDNYNEQFF. The CDR3 region has the DNA TGTGCCAGCAGTACCCAGACTAGCGGGGATAATTACAATGAGCAGTTCTTC.